This T cell receptor beta chain was captured in a study of blood T cell repertoires in COVID-19. Study overall: Acute-phase and convalescent COVID-19 samples originated in the United States, Italy and Spain. The cDNA or gDNA used as material had been derived from T cells, B-cell-depleted T cells, or PBMCs.

Original analysis: Nucleated cell counts were estimated from reference gene primer amplification. Libraries were prepared by immunoSEQ multiplex PCR; TCRdb keeps only in-frame clonotypes and omits some of them. The D gene and trimming were derived from the DNA, and the V and J assignments and clone size from that table. The data show 95,000 to 110,000 clones, 84% seen once. CDR1 is MNHEY and CDR2 is SVGAGI in the germline V gene. The CDR3 is made up of 12 amino acids. Trimming removed 6 bases from V and 8 bases from J, with 13 bases in between. Sample: peripheral blood. The gene calls are TRBV6-5 and TRBJ1-1; D not certain. This clonotype was sampled from a human donor in a cohort sampled during active or convalescent COVID-19. The chain's CDR3 is CASSDPTAEAFF. The CDR3 DNA is TGTGCCAGCAGCGACCCCACAGCAGAAGCTTTCTTT.